This T cell receptor beta chain was recovered during a study of Ad26.COV2.S vaccination and SARS-CoV-2 variants. Documented treatment: over 15 received Ad26.COV2.S at low or high dose, single or two shots; about five received placebo; per-sample allocation not given. On day 63 after the first injection, vaccine and placebo recipients gave samples. This CDR3 is built from 15 residues. With 0 bases removed from V and 7 bases from J, the gap between germline ends came to 13 bases. The germline gives CDR1 LGHNA, CDR2 YSLEER. The table came from immunoSEQ multiplex PCR; TCRdb's copy has only in-frame clones and leaves some out. The repertoire holds hundreds of thousands of clones, with approximately 90% as singletons.

This receptor was obtained from a person between 18 and 65 years old who received the Ad26.COV2.S COVID-19 vaccine or a placebo. The starting material was peripheral blood, obtained in a trial of Ad26.COV2.S vaccine versus placebo. The chain has TRBV4-3 and TRBJ2-1, with D perhaps TRBD1 (5 bases). The CDR3 DNA reads TGCGCCAGCAGCCAAGATTGGAGCAGGGTGAATGAGCAGTTCTTC. It translates to CASSQDWSRVNEQFF.